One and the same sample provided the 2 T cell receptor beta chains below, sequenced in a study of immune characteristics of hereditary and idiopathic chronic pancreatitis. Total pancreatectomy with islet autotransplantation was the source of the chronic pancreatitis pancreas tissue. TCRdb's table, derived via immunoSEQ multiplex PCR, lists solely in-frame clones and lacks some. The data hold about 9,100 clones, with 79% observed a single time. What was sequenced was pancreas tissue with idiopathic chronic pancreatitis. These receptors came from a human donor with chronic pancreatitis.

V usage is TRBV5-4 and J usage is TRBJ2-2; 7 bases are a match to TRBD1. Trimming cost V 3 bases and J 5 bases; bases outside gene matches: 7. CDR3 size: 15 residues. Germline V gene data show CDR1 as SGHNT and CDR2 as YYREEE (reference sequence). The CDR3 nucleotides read TGTGCCAGCAGCTCCGGACAGGTTATAACCGGGGAGCTGTTTTTT. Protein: CASSSGQVITGELFF.

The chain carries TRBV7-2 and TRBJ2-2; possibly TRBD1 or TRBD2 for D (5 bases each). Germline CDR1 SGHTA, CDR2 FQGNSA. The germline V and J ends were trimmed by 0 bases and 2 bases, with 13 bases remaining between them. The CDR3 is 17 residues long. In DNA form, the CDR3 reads TGTGCCAGCAGCTTAGCGCTAGGGACGGTAAACACCGGGGAGCTGTTTTTT. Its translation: CASSLALGTVNTGELFF.